This is a list of T cell receptor beta chains from one sample in a study of human T cells and chemical hapten exposure. TCRdb reprocessed the RACE reads with MiXCR, giving one entry per CDR3 protein. Of roughly 100,000 distinct CDR3 sequences in the sample, about 8.6% were seen once. The sample comprised whole blood. These receptors came from a female donor in good health. Some clones in this sample may be carry-over from other donors' samples. Both conserved end residues are part of each CDR3.

j_call v_call cdr3_aa
TRBJ1-2 TRBV15 CATSRDGQENYGYTF
TRBJ1-2 TRBV28 CASSLSTDYGYTF
TRBJ2-3 TRBV29-1 CSGTTDTQYF
TRBJ1-4 TRBV20-1 CSALTDATNEKLFF
TRBJ1-1 TRBV12-3/TRBV12-4 CASSLGVPVEAFF
TRBJ2-4 TRBV6-1 CASRGEITVAKNIQYF
TRBJ2-1 TRBV28 CASSPRTGRTEQFF
TRBJ2-3 TRBV5-6 CASSLAGGPTDTQYF
TRBJ2-1 TRBV20-1 CSANLGGSEQFF
TRBJ1-3 TRBV27 CASSLSNQPGNTIYF
TRBJ2-2 TRBV3-1 CASKEGLNTGELFF
TRBJ2-3 TRBV2 CASSSLLSGIFTDTQYF
TRBJ1-1 TRBV12-3/TRBV12-4 CASSLGGALTEAFF
TRBJ1-1 TRBV2 CASEVGLREAEAFF
TRBJ2-7 TRBV11-2 CASSPTGGARSFYEQYF
TRBJ2-7 TRBV19 CASSKSFTIYEQYF